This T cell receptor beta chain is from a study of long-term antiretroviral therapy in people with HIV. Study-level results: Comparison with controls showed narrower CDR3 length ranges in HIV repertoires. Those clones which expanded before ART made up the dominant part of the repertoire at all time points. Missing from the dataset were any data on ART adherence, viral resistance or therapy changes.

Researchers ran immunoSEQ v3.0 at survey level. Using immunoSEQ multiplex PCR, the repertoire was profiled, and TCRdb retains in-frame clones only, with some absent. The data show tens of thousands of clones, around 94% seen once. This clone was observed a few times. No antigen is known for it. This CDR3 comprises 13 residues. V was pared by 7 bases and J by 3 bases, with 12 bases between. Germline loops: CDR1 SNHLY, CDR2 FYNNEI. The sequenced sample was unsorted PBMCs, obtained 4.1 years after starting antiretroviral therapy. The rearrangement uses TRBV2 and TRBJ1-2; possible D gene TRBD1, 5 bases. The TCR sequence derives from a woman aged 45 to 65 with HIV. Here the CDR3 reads CASIGRVDYGYTF. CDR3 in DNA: TGTGCCAGCATTGGCAGGGTTGACTATGGCTACACCTTC.